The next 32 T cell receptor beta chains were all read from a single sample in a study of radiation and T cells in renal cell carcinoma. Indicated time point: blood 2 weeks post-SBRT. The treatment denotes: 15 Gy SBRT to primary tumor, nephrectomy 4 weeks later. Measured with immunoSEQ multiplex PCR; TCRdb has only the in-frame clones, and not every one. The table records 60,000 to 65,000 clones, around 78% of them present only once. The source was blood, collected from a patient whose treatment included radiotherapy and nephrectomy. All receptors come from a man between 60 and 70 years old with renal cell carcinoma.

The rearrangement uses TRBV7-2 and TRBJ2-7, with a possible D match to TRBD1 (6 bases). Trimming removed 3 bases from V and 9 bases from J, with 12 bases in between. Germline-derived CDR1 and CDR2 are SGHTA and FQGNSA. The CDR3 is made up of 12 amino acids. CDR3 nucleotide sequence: TGTGCCAGCAGCTTGGCGGACAGAGGGCAGTACTTC. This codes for CASSLADRGQYF.

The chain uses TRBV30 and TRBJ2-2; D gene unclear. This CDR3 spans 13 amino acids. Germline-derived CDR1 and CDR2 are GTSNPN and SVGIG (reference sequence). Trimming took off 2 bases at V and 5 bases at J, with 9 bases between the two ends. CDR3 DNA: TGTGCCTGGAGTCCCGGCCTGACCGGGGAGCTGTTTTTT. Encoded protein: CAWSPGLTGELFF.

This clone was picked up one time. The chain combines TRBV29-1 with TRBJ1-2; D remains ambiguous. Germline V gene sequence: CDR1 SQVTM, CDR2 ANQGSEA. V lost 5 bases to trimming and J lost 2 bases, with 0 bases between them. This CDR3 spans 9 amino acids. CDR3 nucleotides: TGCAGCGTTAACTATGGCTACACCTTC. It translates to CSVNYGYTF.

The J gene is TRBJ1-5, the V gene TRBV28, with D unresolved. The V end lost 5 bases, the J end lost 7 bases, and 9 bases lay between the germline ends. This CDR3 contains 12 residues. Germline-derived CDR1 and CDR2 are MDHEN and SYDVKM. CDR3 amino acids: CASSVQWQPQHF. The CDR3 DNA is TGTGCCAGCAGTGTACAGTGGCAGCCCCAGCATTTT.

CDR3 coding DNA: TGTGCCAGCAGCTTAACGTCAGCGGGACTAACGGAGCAGTACTTC. It translates to CASSLTSAGLTEQYF. The V gene is TRBV7-2, the J gene TRBJ2-7; 7 nucleotides match TRBD2. In germline, CDR1 is SGHTA, CDR2 FQGNSA. The CDR3 runs to 15 residues. The V gene end was trimmed by 2 bases and the J gene end by 7 bases; junction bases not matched to a gene: 11.

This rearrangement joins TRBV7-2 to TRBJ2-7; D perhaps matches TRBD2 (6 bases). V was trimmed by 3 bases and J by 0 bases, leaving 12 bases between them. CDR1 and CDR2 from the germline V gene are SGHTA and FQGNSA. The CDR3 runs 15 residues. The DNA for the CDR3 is TGTGCCAGCAGCTTTGATCGGGGGACCTCCTACGAGCAGTACTTC. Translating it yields CASSFDRGTSYEQYF. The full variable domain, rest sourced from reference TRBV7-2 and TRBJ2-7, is GAGVSQSPSNKVTEKGKDVELRCDPISGHTALYWYRQSLGQGLEFLIYFQGNSAPDKSGLPSDRFSAERTGGSVSTLTIQRTQQEDSAVYLCASSFDRGTSYEQYFGPGTRLTVT.

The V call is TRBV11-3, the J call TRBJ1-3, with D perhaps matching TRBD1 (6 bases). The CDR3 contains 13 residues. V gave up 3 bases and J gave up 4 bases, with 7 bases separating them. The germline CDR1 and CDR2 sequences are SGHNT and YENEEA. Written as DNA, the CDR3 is TGTGCCAGCAGCTTCGGACAGGGAAACACCATATATTTT. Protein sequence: CASSFGQGNTIYF.

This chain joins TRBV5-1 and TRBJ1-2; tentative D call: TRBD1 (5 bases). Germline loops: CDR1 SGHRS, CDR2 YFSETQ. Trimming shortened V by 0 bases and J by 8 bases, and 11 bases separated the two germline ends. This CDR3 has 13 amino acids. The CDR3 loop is CASSLGRQGGYTF. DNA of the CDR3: TGCGCCAGCAGCTTGGGCAGGCAGGGAGGCTACACCTTC.

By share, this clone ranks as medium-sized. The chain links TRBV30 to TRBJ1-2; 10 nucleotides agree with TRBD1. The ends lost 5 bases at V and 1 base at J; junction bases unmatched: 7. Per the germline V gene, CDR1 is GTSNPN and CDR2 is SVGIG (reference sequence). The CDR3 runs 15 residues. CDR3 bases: TGTGCCTGGGCCGGGACAGGGGCGTTTAACTATGGCTACACCTTC. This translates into CAWAGTGAFNYGYTF.

Written as DNA, the CDR3 is TGTGCCAGCAGGTTTACAGTGAACACTGAAGCTTTCTTT. Protein sequence: CASRFTVNTEAFF. This chain connects TRBV7-2 to TRBJ1-1; D gene ambiguous. The germline V and J ends were trimmed by 6 bases and 0 bases, with 8 bases remaining between them. Per germline, CDR1 SGHTA and CDR2 FQGNSA. This CDR3 has 13 residues.

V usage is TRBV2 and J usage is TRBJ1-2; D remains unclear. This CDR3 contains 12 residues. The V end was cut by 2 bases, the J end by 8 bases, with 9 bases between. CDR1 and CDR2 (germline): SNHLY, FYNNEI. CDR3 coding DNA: TGTGCCAGCAGTGAAAACCGGAGGGGCTACACCTTC. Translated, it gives CASSENRRGYTF.

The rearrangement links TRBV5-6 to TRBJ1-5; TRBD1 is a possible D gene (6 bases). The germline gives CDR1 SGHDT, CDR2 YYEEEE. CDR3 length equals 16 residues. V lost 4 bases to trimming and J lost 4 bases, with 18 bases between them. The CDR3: CASSQLRGAVNQPQHF. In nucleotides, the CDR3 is TGTGCCAGCAGCCAACTCCGGGGGGCTGTTAATCAGCCCCAGCATTTT.

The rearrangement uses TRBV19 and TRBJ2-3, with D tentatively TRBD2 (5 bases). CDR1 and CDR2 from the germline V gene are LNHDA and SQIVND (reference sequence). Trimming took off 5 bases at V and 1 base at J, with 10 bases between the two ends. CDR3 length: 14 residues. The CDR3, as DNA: TGTGCCAGTAGTTCAACCGGGGGCACAGATACGCAGTATTTT. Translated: CASSSTGGTDTQYF.

CDR3 DNA sequence: TGTGCCAGCAAATGGCGGGGGCTTTACAATGAGCAGTTCTTC. This translates into CASKWRGLYNEQFF. The chain joins TRBV2 to TRBJ2-1; possibly TRBD2 for D (7 bases). Trimming took 7 bases from V and 4 from J, leaving 14 bases between them. The CDR3 is 14 amino acids. CDR1 is SNHLY, CDR2 FYNNEI, per germline.

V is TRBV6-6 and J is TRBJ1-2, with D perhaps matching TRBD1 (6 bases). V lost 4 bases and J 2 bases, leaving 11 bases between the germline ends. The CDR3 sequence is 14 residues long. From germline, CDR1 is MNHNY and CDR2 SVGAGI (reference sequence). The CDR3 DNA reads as TGTGCCAGCAGTTTAGGACAGCCCAACTATGGCTACACCTTC. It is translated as CASSLGQPNYGYTF.

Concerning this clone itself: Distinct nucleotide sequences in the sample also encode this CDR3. The CDR3 DNA reads as TGCAGCGTTGAAGGTGGAAGTACTGGGGCCAACGTCCTGACTTTC. It yields the protein CSVEGGSTGANVLTF. The chain has TRBV29-1 and TRBJ2-6; D not resolved. The germline CDR1 and CDR2 sequences are SQVTM and ANQGSEA. This CDR3 comprises 15 residues. The V end was cut by 1 base, the J end by 2 bases, with 9 bases between. The variable domain in full, completed from reference TRBV29-1 and TRBJ2-6, reads SAVISQKPSRDICQRGTSLTIQCQVDSQVTMMFWYRQQPGQSLTLIATANQGSEATYESGFVIDKFPISRPNLTFSTLTVSNMSPEDSSIYLCSVEGGSTGANVLTFGAGSRLTVL.

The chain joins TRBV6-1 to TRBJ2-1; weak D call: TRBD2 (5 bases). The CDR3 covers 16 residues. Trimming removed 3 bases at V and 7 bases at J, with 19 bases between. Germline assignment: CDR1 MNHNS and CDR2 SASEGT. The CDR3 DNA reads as TGTGCCAGCAGTGATGGACTGGGCCTCCCGACGAATGAGCAGTTCTTC. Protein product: CASSDGLGLPTNEQFF.

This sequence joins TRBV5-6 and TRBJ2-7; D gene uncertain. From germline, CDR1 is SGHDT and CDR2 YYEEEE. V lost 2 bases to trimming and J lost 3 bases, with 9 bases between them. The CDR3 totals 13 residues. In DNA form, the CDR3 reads TGTGCCAGCAGCTTAAACTTATTCTACGAGCAGTACTTC. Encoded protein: CASSLNLFYEQYF.

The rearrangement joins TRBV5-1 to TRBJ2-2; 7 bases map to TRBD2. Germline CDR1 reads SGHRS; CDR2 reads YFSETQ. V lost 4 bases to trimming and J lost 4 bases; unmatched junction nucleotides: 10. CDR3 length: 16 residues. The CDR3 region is CASSRTSGVGTGELFF. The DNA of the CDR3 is TGCGCCAGCAGCCGTACCAGCGGGGTGGGCACCGGGGAGCTGTTTTTT.

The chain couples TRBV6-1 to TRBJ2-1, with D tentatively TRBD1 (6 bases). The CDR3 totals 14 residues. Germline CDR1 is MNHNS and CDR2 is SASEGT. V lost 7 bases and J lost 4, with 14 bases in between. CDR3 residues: CASIPLRGYNEQFF. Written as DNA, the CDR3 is TGTGCCAGCATCCCCCTCAGGGGATACAATGAGCAGTTCTTC.

CDR3 region: CASSLDDQPQHF. In nucleotides, the CDR3 is TGTGCCAGCAGCTTGGATGATCAGCCCCAGCATTTT. V usage is TRBV5-4 and J usage is TRBJ1-5; D uncertain. Trimming removed 0 bases at V and 5 bases at J, with 3 bases between. This CDR3 region has 12 residues. Germline CDR1 SGHNT, CDR2 YYREEE (reference sequence).

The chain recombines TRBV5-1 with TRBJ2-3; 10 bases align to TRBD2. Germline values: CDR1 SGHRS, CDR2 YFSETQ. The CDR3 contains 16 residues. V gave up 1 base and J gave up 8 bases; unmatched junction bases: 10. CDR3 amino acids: CASSLILTSGEGTQYF. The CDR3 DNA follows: TGCGCCAGCAGCTTGATTTTAACTAGCGGGGAAGGTACGCAGTATTTT.

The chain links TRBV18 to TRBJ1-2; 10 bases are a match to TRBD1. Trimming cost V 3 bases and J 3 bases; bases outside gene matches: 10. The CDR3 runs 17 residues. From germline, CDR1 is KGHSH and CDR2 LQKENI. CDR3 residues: CASSPLPGQGGDYGYTF. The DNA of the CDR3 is TGTGCCAGCTCACCTCTACCCGGACAGGGGGGAGACTATGGCTACACCTTC. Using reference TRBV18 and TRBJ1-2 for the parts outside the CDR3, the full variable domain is NAGVMQNPRHLVRRRGQEARLRCSPMKGHSHVYWYRQLPEEGLKFMVYLQKENIIDESGMPKERFSAEFPKEGPSILRIQQVVRGDSAAYFCASSPLPGQGGDYGYTFGSGTRLTVV.

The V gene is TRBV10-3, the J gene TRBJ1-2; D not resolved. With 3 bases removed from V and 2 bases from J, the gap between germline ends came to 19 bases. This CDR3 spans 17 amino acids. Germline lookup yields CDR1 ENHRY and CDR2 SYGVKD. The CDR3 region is CAISEIGVPSSNYGYTF. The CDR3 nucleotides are TGTGCCATCAGTGAAATCGGGGTTCCCTCTTCAAACTATGGCTACACCTTC.

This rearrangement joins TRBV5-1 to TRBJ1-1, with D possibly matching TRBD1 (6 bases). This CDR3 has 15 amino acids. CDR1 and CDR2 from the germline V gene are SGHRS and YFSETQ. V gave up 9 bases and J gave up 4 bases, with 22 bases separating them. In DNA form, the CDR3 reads TGCGCCACCACCAGGGGTATCCAGGGAGGCACTGAAGCTTTCTTT. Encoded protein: CATTRGIQGGTEAFF.

CDR3: CASSPTKGYRDQPQHF. The CDR3 bases are TGTGCCAGTAGCCCGACGAAAGGGTATCGGGATCAGCCCCAGCATTTT. This rearrangement joins TRBV19 to TRBJ1-5, with D unresolved. Trimming cost V 6 bases and J 5 bases, with 20 bases left between them. Germline assignment: CDR1 LNHDA and CDR2 SQIVND (reference sequence). CDR3 length equals 16 residues.

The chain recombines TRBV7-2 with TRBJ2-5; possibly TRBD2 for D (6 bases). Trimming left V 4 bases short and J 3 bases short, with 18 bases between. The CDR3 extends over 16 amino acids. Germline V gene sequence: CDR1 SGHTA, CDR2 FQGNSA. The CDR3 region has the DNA TGTGCCAGCAGCTCACGCCCGGGGGTCCCAAAAGAGACCCAGTACTTC. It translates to CASSSRPGVPKETQYF.

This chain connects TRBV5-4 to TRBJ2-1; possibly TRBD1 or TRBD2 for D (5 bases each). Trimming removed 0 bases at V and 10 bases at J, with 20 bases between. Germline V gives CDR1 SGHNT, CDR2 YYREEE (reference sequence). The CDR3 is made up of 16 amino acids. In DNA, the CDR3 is TGTGCCAGCAGCTTGGGAGGGGCTAGCTCTGTCGTAGAGCAGTTCTTC. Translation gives CASSLGGASSVVEQFF.

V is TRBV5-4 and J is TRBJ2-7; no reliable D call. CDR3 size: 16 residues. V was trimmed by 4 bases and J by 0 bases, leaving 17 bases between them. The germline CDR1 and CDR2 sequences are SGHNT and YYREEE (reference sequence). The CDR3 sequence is CASSPDSAASSYEQYF. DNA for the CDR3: TGTGCCAGCAGCCCCGACTCGGCGGCTAGCTCCTACGAGCAGTACTTC. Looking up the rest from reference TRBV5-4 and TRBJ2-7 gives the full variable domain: ETGVTQSPTHLIKTRGQQVTLRCSSQSGHNTVSWYQQALGQGPQFIFQYYREEENGRGNFPPRFSGLQFPNYSSELNVNALELDDSALYLCASSPDSAASSYEQYFGPGTRLTVT.

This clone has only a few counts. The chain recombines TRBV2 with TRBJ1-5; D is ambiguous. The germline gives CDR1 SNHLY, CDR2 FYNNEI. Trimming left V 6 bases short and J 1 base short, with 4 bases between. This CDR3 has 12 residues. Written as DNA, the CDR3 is TGTGCCAGCAGCCGCAGCAATCAGCCCCAGCATTTT. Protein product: CASSRSNQPQHF.

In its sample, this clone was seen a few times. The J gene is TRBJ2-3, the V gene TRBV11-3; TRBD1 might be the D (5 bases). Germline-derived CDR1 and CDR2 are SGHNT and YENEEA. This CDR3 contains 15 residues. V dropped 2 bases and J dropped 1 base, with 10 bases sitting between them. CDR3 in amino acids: CASSLRAGRTDTQYF. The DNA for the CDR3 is TGTGCCAGCAGCTTAAGGGCAGGGCGCACAGATACGCAGTATTTT.

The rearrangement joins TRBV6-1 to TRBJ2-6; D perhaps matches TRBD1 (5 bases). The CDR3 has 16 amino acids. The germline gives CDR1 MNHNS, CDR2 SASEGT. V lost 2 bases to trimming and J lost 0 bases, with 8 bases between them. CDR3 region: CASSERTNSGANVLTF. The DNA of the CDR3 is TGTGCCAGCAGTGAAAGGACAAACTCTGGGGCCAACGTCCTGACTTTC.